The table lists the clone carrying this TCR beta chain with a few counts. Its target is not known. The data belong to a study of vaccination effects on CD4 cells after COVID-19. The overall study: Each person got two doses of an mRNA SARS-CoV-2 vaccine, BNT162b2 or mRNA-1273. Study observations and caveats: Vaccine- and infection-induced clones showed marked clonal contraction late following vaccination.

Using immunoSEQ multiplex PCR, the repertoire was profiled, and TCRdb retains in-frame clones only, with some absent. The sample contains around 40,000 clones, approximately 70% of which appear only once. Germline assignment: CDR1 SEHNR and CDR2 FQNEAQ (reference sequence). CDR3 length: 15 amino acids. Trimming cost V 3 bases and J 4 bases; bases outside gene matches: 6. Sequencing in the ViraFEST assay came after antigen-specific CD4+ T cells had been expanded with viral peptide pools, which were used to stimulate PBMC. CD4+ T cells were isolated after about eleven days of culture. This person caught SARS-CoV-2 sometime from March to December 2020, and PCR testing confirmed the infection. For each well, a few million PBMC were cultured with roughly 9.2 IU/ml IL-2 and 8 to 10 ug/ml peptides. At days 3 and 7, half of the medium was exchanged for IL-2 medium.

The specimen was CD4+ T cells from PBMCs cultured with a peptide pool, collected before COVID-19 vaccination. This TCR was sampled from a human donor who had a prior SARS-CoV-2 infection. The chain combines TRBV7-9 with TRBJ2-1, with 7 bases that match TRBD2. CDR3 DNA: TGTGCCAGCAGCTTGATAAGCGGGATTTACAATGAGCAGTTCTTC. Amino acids: CASSLISGIYNEQFF.